Listed below are T cell receptor beta chains from one sample, sequenced in a study of HIV-infected children after antiretroviral therapy interruption. Via MiXCR, TCRdb re-called the 3' RACE reads, giving one row per CDR3 protein. The data show approximately 89,000 distinct CDR3 sequences, roughly 6.7% seen once. Sequencing used CD45RA+ CD4+ T cells from PBMCs, pooled from several time points, obtained from a donor given antiretroviral therapy, either interrupted or continuous. The receptors were gathered from a pool of human donors with HIV. Both conserved end residues are part of each CDR3. A D gene is named only where the DNA matches it firmly. Not all rows give a size; the values are once, few, many and, for expanded clones, a class.

size: NA; D: NA; J: TRBJ1-2; length: 14; V: TRBV9; CDR3: CASSPGGLGYGYTF; DNA: TGTGCCAGCAGCCCCGGGGGGCTTGGCTATGGCTACACCTTC
size: NA; D: NA; J: TRBJ2-7; length: 14; V: TRBV12-3/TRBV12-4; CDR3: CASSLGTRAYEQYF; DNA: TGTGCCAGCAGTTTAGGGACCCGAGCCTACGAGCAGTACTTC
size: NA; D: NA; J: TRBJ2-1; length: 15; V: TRBV7-6; CDR3: CASSLAAGVPGEQFF; DNA: TGTGCCAGCAGCTTAGCTGCAGGGGTTCCGGGTGAGCAGTTCTTC
size: many; D: NA; J: TRBJ1-6; length: 13; V: TRBV12-3/TRBV12-4; CDR3: CASSGGWDSPLHF; DNA: TGTGCCAGCAGCGGTGGATGGGATTCACCCCTCCACTTT
size: many; D: TRBD1; J: TRBJ2-2; length: 15; V: TRBV7-8; CDR3: CASRPGQGYTGELFF; DNA: TGTGCCAGCAGGCCGGGACAGGGATACACCGGGGAGCTGTTTTTT
size: many; D: TRBD1; J: TRBJ1-2; length: 14; V: TRBV28; CDR3: CASSSRQGAGGYTF; DNA: TGTGCCAGCAGTTCCCGACAGGGGGCAGGTGGCTACACCTTC
size: many; D: TRBD2; J: TRBJ2-1; length: 14; V: TRBV9; CDR3: CASSVAGGANEQFF; DNA: TGTGCCAGCAGCGTTGCGGGGGGCGCCAATGAGCAGTTCTTC
size: few; D: TRBD1; J: TRBJ1-6; length: 14; V: TRBV18; CDR3: CASSPGTERKPLHF; DNA: TGTGCCAGCTCTCCCGGGACAGAGAGAAAGCCCCTCCACTTT
size: NA; D: NA; J: TRBJ1-1; length: 15; V: TRBV12-3/TRBV12-4; CDR3: CASSWGAGDRTEAFF; DNA: TGTGCCAGCAGTTGGGGGGCAGGCGATCGAACTGAAGCTTTCTTT
size: many; D: NA; J: TRBJ2-1; length: 14; V: TRBV20-1; CDR3: CSARDGRRSDEQFF; DNA: TGCAGTGCTAGAGATGGGCGAAGAAGCGATGAGCAGTTCTTC
size: many; D: NA; J: TRBJ1-2; length: 14; V: TRBV5-4; CDR3: CASSLRQINYGYTF; DNA: TGTGCCAGCAGCTTACGGCAGATTAACTATGGCTACACCTTC
size: few; D: NA; J: TRBJ2-7; length: 12; V: TRBV6-5; CDR3: CAVRGNAYEQYF; DNA: TGTGCGGTTCGGGGAAATGCCTACGAGCAGTACTTC
size: NA; D: NA; J: TRBJ2-3; length: 12; V: TRBV29-1; CDR3: CSVDKATDTQYF; DNA: TGCAGCGTTGATAAGGCCACAGATACGCAGTATTTT
size: many; D: NA; J: TRBJ1-2; length: 14; V: TRBV6-5; CDR3: CASSLRTGSYGYTF; DNA: TGTGCCAGCAGTTTAAGGACGGGGAGCTATGGCTACACCTTC
size: many; D: TRBD1; J: TRBJ2-3; length: 16; V: TRBV5-3; CDR3: CAREGTGDTSTDTQYF; DNA: TGTGCCAGAGAGGGGACAGGGGATACGAGCACAGATACGCAGTATTTT
size: few; D: NA; J: TRBJ2-7; length: 15; V: TRBV5-1; CDR3: CASSLGGGSAYEQYF; DNA: TGCGCCAGCAGCCTAGGAGGTGGTAGCGCCTACGAGCAGTACTTC
size: few; D: TRBD1; J: TRBJ1-5; length: 15; V: TRBV5-1; CDR3: CASSLGTGDNQPQHF; DNA: TGCGCCAGCAGCTTGGGGACAGGTGACAATCAGCCCCAGCATTTT
size: many; D: NA; J: TRBJ2-3; length: 16; V: TRBV19; CDR3: CASSIERGRGADTQYF; DNA: TGTGCCAGTAGTATAGAACGGGGGCGGGGAGCAGATACGCAGTATTTT
size: many; D: NA; J: TRBJ2-7; length: 15; V: TRBV15; CDR3: CATSRELGINIEQYF; DNA: TGTGCCACCAGCAGAGAATTAGGTATTAATATCGAGCAGTACTTC
size: many; D: NA; J: TRBJ2-5; length: 15; V: TRBV19; CDR3: CASSDTGTFQETQYF; DNA: TGTGCCAGTAGCGATACCGGGACCTTCCAAGAGACCCAGTACTTC
size: NA; D: NA; J: TRBJ1-2; length: 14; V: TRBV7-8; CDR3: CASSSLVGGRGYTF; DNA: TGTGCCAGCAGCTCCCTTGTCGGGGGGCGCGGCTACACCTTC
size: few; D: NA; J: TRBJ1-2; length: 12; V: TRBV25-1; CDR3: CASSATGYGYTF; DNA: TGTGCCAGCAGTGCGACAGGCTATGGCTACACCTTC
size: many; D: TRBD1; J: TRBJ2-2; length: 15; V: TRBV7-2; CDR3: CASSLGDRVTGELFF; DNA: TGTGCCAGCAGCTTAGGGGACAGGGTTACCGGGGAGCTGTTTTTT
size: NA; D: TRBD1; J: TRBJ2-2; length: 20; V: TRBV11-2; CDR3: CASSPVAILPGQGFTGELFF; DNA: TGTGCCAGCAGCCCAGTCGCGATTCTACCGGGACAGGGGTTCACCGGGGAGCTGTTTTTT
size: many; D: NA; J: TRBJ2-1; length: 15; V: TRBV14; CDR3: CASSPDAKTYNEQFF; DNA: TGTGCCAGCAGCCCCGACGCGAAGACTTACAATGAGCAGTTCTTC
size: many; D: NA; J: TRBJ1-2; length: 14; V: TRBV10-2; CDR3: CASSERSPAYGYTF; DNA: TGCGCCAGCAGTGAGAGGAGTCCGGCCTATGGCTACACCTTC
size: many; D: NA; J: TRBJ2-1; length: 15; V: TRBV28; CDR3: CASSSPEAGNYEQFF; DNA: TGTGCCAGCAGTTCTCCGGAAGCGGGTAACTATGAGCAGTTCTTC
size: many; D: NA; J: TRBJ1-1; length: 12; V: TRBV19; CDR3: CASSINRAEAFF; DNA: TGTGCCAGTAGTATTAATCGAGCTGAAGCTTTCTTT
size: many; D: NA; J: TRBJ1-1; length: 14; V: TRBV6-5; CDR3: CASRPGLMNTEAFF; DNA: TGTGCCAGCAGGCCCGGGCTTATGAACACTGAAGCTTTCTTT
size: many; D: NA; J: TRBJ1-3; length: 18; V: TRBV20-1; CDR3: CSAYSPGRQTYSGNTIYF; DNA: TGCAGTGCCTATAGCCCCGGACGTCAGACTTACTCTGGAAACACCATATATTTT
size: many; D: NA; J: TRBJ1-5; length: 10; V: TRBV6-5; CDR3: CATLGEPQHF; DNA: TGTGCCACCCTTGGGGAGCCCCAGCATTTT
size: many; D: TRBD1; J: TRBJ2-5; length: 14; V: TRBV7-2; CDR3: CASSFRDRKETQYF; DNA: TGTGCCAGCAGCTTCCGGGACAGGAAAGAGACCCAGTACTTC
size: NA; D: TRBD2; J: TRBJ2-1; length: 15; V: TRBV5-1; CDR3: CASSLEVSGGGEQFF; DNA: TGCGCCAGCAGCTTGGAAGTTAGCGGGGGGGGCGAGCAGTTCTTC
size: many; D: TRBD1; J: TRBJ1-1; length: 13; V: TRBV29-1; CDR3: CSVVPGGNTEAFF; DNA: TGCAGCGTTGTCCCAGGGGGGAACACTGAAGCTTTCTTT
size: NA; D: NA; J: TRBJ1-4; length: 15; V: TRBV10-3; CDR3: CAISEIAGGNEKLFF; DNA: TGTGCCATCAGCGAGATAGCGGGTGGTAATGAAAAACTGTTTTTT
size: many; D: NA; J: TRBJ2-1; length: 14; V: TRBV20-1; CDR3: CSATPTFPYNEQFF; DNA: TGCAGTGCTACACCCACTTTTCCCTACAATGAGCAGTTCTTC
size: NA; D: NA; J: TRBJ1-1; length: 14; V: TRBV6-4; CDR3: CASSRTESNTEAFF; DNA: TGTGCCAGCAGTCGGACAGAATCGAACACTGAAGCTTTCTTT
size: many; D: TRBD2; J: TRBJ2-1; length: 14; V: TRBV24-1; CDR3: CATSASGERNEQFF; DNA: TGTGCCACCAGTGCCAGCGGGGAGCGGAATGAGCAGTTCTTC
size: many; D: NA; J: TRBJ2-5; length: 15; V: TRBV2; CDR3: CASSPDWGNQDTQYF; DNA: TGTGCCAGCTCGCCAGACTGGGGGAACCAAGACACCCAGTACTTT
size: few; D: NA; J: TRBJ2-7; length: 12; V: TRBV3-1; CDR3: CASSVGQYEQYF; DNA: TGTGCCAGCAGCGTTGGACAGTACGAGCAGTACTTC
size: many; D: NA; J: TRBJ2-1; length: 16; V: TRBV3-1; CDR3: CASKARSGSSYNEQFF; DNA: TGTGCCAGCAAAGCGAGAAGCGGTAGCTCCTACAATGAGCAGTTCTTC
size: few; D: NA; J: TRBJ2-1; length: 15; V: TRBV12-3/TRBV12-4; CDR3: CASSLAGGRRGEQFF; DNA: TGTGCCAGCAGTTTAGCGGGGGGGCGTCGGGGTGAGCAGTTCTTC
size: many; D: TRBD1; J: TRBJ2-7; length: 16; V: TRBV27; CDR3: CASRSPFETGTYEQYF; DNA: TGTGCCAGCAGATCCCCTTTTGAGACAGGGACCTACGAGCAGTACTTC